The clone carrying this T cell receptor beta chain appeared many times. What it binds is unknown. Full-length variable regions came from constant-region reverse primers plus semi-nested Nested Universal Primer A PCR. Each CDR3 protein gets one entry after TCRdb re-called the 5' RACE reads with MiXCR. The data hold thousands of distinct CDR3 sequences, with roughly 15% observed a single time. Findings and caveats of the study: Tumor memory CD4+ T cell TCR gene usage clustered with blood and lymph node memory CD4+ cells and lymph node naive CD4+ cells. Tumor-infiltrating Treg TCR alpha and beta sequences overlapped most with tumor naive CD4+ T cells, then blood naive.

Memory CD4+ T cells were sorted as CD4+CD45RO+CD25- cells. The ends were cut back, 7 bases at V and 1 base at J, with 14 bases in the middle. The CDR3 loop spans 14 amino acids. Per germline, CDR1 SGHRS and CDR2 YFSETQ. Sequences were obtained from memory CD4+ T cells sorted from blood. The subset was: memory CD4+ T cells, CD4+CD45RO+CD25-. The receptor comes from a female donor with breast cancer. V gene TRBV5-1 combines with J gene TRBJ2-5; TRBD2 is a possible D gene (5 bases). In DNA, the CDR3 is TGCGCCAGCTACCCCTCCGGGATCCAAGAGACCCAGTACTTC. This codes for CASYPSGIQETQYF.